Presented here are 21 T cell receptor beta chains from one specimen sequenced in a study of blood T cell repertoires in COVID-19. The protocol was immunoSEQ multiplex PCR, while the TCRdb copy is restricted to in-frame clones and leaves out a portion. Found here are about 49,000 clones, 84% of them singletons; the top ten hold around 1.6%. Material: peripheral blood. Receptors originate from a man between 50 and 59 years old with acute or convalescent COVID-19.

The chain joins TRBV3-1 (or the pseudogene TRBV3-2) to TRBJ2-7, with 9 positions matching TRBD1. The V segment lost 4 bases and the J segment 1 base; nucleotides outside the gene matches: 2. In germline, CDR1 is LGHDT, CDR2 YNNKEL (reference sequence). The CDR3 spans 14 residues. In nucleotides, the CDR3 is TGTGCCAGCAGCCTGGGACAGGGTTCCTACGAGCAGTACTTC. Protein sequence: CASSLGQGSYEQYF.

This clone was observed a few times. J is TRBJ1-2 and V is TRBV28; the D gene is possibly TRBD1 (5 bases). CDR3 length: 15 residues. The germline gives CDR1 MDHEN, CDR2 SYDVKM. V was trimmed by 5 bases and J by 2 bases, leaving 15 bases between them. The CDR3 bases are TGTGCCAGCAGTCACAGGCCTCGTGAGAACTATGGCTACACCTTC. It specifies CASSHRPRENYGYTF.

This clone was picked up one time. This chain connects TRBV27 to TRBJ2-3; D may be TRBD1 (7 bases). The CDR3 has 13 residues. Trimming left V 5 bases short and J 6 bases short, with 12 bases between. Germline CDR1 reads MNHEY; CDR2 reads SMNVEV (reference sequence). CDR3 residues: CASSLQGRDTQYF. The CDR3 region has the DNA TGTGCCAGCAGTCTACAGGGGAGGGATACGCAGTATTTT.

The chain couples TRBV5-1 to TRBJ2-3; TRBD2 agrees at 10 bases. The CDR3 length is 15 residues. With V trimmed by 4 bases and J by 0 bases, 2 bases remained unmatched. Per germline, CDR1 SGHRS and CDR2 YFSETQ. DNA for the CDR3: TGCGCCAGCAGCCAACTAGCGGGGAGCACAGATACGCAGTATTTT. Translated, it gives CASSQLAGSTDTQYF.

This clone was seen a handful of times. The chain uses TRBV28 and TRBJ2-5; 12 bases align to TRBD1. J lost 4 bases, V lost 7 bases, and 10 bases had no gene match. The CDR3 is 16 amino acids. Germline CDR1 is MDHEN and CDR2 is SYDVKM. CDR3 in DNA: TGTGCCAGCACCGCCGGAGGGACAGGGGGCAGAGAGACCCAGTACTTC. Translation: CASTAGGTGGRETQYF. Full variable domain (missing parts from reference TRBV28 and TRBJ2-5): DVKVTQSSRYLVKRTGEKVFLECVQDMDHENMFWYRQDPGLGLRLIYFSYDVKMKEKGDIPEGYSVSREKKERFSLILESASTNQTSMYLCASTAGGTGGRETQYFGPGTRLLVL.

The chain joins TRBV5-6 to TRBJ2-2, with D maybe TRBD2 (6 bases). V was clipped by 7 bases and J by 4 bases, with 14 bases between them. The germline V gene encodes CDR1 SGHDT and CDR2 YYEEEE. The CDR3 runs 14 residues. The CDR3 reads CASYRSGGTGELFF. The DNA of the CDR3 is TGTGCCAGCTACCGCTCCGGGGGCACCGGGGAGCTGTTTTTT.

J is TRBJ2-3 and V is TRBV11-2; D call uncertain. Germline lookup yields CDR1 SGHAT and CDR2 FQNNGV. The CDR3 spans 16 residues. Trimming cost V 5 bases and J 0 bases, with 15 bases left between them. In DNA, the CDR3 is TGTGCCAGCAGCCCGAAAGCTGTGTATAGCACAGATACGCAGTATTTT. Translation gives CASSPKAVYSTDTQYF.

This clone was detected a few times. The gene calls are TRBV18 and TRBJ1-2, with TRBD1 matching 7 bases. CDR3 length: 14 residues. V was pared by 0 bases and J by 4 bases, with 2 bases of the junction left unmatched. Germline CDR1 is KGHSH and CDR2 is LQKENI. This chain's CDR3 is CASSPPGTAYGYTF. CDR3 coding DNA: TGTGCCAGCTCACCACCCGGGACAGCCTATGGCTACACCTTC.

In DNA, the CDR3 is TGTGCCAGCAGCTTGGGGGGATTTCGGTGGCCCCAGCATTTT. Its translation is CASSLGGFRWPQHF. This sequence joins TRBV7-2 and TRBJ1-5, with D possibly being TRBD1 (5 bases). Trimming left V 3 bases short and J 9 bases short, with 15 bases between. The CDR3 length is 14 residues. Germline V gives CDR1 SGHTA, CDR2 FQGNSA.

CDR3 DNA sequence: TGCGCCAGCAGTTCCTACGCTGCCACCCAACTTCCCTACGAGCAGTACTTC. It specifies CASSSYAATQLPYEQYF. The chain has TRBV4-1 and TRBJ2-7, with D uncertain. This CDR3 is 17 amino acids long. Germline values: CDR1 MGHRA, CDR2 YSYEKL. Trimming removed 6 bases at V and 2 bases at J, with 23 bases between.

CDR3 region: CASQTRGRNQPQHF. The CDR3, as DNA: TGTGCCAGCCAAACCAGGGGCAGAAATCAGCCCCAGCATTTT. V usage is TRBV6-5 and J usage is TRBJ1-5, with a weak D call TRBD1 (6 bases). This CDR3 comprises 14 residues. With 8 bases removed from V and 4 bases from J, the gap between germline ends came to 15 bases. Germline CDR1 is MNHEY and CDR2 is SVGAGI.

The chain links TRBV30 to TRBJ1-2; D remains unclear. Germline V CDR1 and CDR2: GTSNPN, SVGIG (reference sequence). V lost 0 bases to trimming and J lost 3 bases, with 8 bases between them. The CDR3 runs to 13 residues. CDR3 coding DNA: TGTGCCTGGAGTGTAGAAGCGGACTATGGCTACACCTTC. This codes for CAWSVEADYGYTF.

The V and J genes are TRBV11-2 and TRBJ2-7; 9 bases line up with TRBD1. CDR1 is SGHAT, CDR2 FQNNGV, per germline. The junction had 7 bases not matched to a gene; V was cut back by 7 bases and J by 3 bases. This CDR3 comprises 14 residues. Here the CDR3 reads CASTITGGIYEQYF. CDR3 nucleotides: TGTGCCAGCACGATCACAGGGGGCATCTACGAGCAGTACTTC.

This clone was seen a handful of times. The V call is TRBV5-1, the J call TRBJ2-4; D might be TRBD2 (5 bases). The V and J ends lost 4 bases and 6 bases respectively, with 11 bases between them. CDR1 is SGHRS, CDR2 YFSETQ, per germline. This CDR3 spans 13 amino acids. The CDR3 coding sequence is TGCGCCAGCAGCCCGGGGAGAGGAAACATTCAGTACTTC. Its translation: CASSPGRGNIQYF.

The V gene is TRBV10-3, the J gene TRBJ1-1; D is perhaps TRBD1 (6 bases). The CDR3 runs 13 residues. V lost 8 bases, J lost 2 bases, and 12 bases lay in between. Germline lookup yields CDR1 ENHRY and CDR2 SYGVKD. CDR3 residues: CAIAQGENTEAFF. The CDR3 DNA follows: TGTGCCATCGCACAGGGCGAAAACACTGAAGCTTTCTTT.

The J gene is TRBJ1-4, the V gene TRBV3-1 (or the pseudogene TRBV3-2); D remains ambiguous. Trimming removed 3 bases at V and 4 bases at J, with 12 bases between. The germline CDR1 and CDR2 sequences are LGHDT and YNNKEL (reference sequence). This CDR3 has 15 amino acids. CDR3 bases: TGTGCCAGCAGCCATGGCAGGCATGGTAATGAAAAACTGTTTTTT. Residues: CASSHGRHGNEKLFF.

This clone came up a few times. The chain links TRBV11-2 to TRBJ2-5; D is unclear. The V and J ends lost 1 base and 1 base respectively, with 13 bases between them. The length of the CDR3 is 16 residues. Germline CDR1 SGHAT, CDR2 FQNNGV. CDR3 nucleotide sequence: TGTGCCAGCAGCTTAGGTCGGAACGACTTCCAAGAGACCCAGTACTTC. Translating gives CASSLGRNDFQETQYF.

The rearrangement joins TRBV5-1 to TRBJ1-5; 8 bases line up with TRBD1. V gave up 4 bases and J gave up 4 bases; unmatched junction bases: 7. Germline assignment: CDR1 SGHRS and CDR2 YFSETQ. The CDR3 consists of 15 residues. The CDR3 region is CASSPETGGNQPQHF. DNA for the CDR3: TGCGCCAGCAGCCCGGAAACAGGGGGGAATCAGCCCCAGCATTTT.

The CDR3 region has the DNA TGTGCCAGCAGCCCCTGGACTAGCGGTAACACCGGGGAGCTGTTTTTT. Protein: CASSPWTSGNTGELFF. The chain carries TRBV9 and TRBJ2-2, with 10 bases that match TRBD2. The germline V gene has CDR1 SGDLS and CDR2 YYNGEE. V was pared by 4 bases and J by 2 bases, with 5 bases of the junction left unmatched. This CDR3 is built from 16 residues.

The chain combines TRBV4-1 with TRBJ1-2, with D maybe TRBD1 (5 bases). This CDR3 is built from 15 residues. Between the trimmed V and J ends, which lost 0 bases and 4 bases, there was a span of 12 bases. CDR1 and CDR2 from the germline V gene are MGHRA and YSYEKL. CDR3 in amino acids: CASSQESGRGYGYTF. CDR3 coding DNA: TGCGCCAGCAGCCAAGAATCAGGGCGCGGCTATGGCTACACCTTC.

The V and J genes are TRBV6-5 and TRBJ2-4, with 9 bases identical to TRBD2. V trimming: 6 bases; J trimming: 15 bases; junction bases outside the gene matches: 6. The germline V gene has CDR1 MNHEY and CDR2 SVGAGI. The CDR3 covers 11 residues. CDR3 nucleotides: TGTGCCAGCAGCTCAAAAGCGGGAGGGTACTTC. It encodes CASSSKAGGYF.